Below are 27 T cell receptor beta chains sequenced from a single sample in a study of patients and donors after allogeneic stem cell transplantation. TCRdb redid the calling of the RT-PCR reads with MiXCR, one entry per CDR3 protein. Among approximately 200,000 distinct CDR3 sequences, around two fifths were seen once, and the ten largest hold under 14%. Sequenced material: blood, either unsorted or a sorted T cell fraction (not recorded which). The receptors originated from a human donor who was either an allogeneic HSCT recipient or a stem cell or donor lymphocyte infusion donor (not recorded which). It is not recorded whose cells these are; they may come from a transplant donor.

This clonotype was picked up a small number of times. The chain couples TRBV7-7 to TRBJ2-1; TRBD2 matches at 12 bases. This CDR3 has 16 residues. Trimming removed 2 bases from V and 4 bases from J; junction bases left unmatched: 3. Germline CDR1 reads SSHAT; CDR2 reads FNYEAQ (reference sequence). The CDR3 DNA reads TGTGCCAGCAGCTTACGCCTAGCGGGGGGGTACAATGAGCAGTTCTTC. Translating it yields CASSLRLAGGYNEQFF.

V and J are TRBV2 and TRBJ2-7, with no clear D. CDR3 length: 12 amino acids. Germline V CDR1 and CDR2: SNHLY, FYNNEI. V gave up 2 bases and J gave up 3 bases, with 5 bases separating them. This CDR3 reads CASSENIYEQYF. The CDR3 DNA is TGTGCCAGCAGTGAAAACATCTACGAGCAGTACTTC.

This chain uses TRBV10-3 with TRBJ2-2, with 10 bases aligning to TRBD2. V lost 1 base, J lost 0 bases, and 5 bases stayed unmatched. Germline assignment: CDR1 ENHRY and CDR2 SYGVKD. The CDR3 has 18 amino acids. The CDR3 DNA sequence: TGTGCCATCAGTGAGTTCGACCTAGCGGGGGCGAACACCGGGGAGCTGTTTTTT. Protein: CAISEFDLAGANTGELFF.

This clonotype was detected a few times. The CDR3, as DNA: TGCGCCAGCAGCCAGCTCCCCAGGGTAGGGACCGGGGAGCTGTTTTTT. The encoded protein is CASSQLPRVGTGELFF. V gene TRBV5-1 combines with J gene TRBJ2-2, with TRBD1 as a possible D gene (5 bases). CDR3 length: 16 residues. Germline CDR1 and CDR2: SGHRS and YFSETQ. V was shortened by 4 bases and J by 5 bases, with 18 bases between the two germline ends.

The CDR3 DNA follows: TGCGCCAGCAGTGAAGGTTTTGGCCCAAATGAGCAGTTCTTC. Translated: CASSEGFGPNEQFF. The chain carries TRBV5-1 and TRBJ2-1; D is undetermined. With 5 bases removed from V and 7 bases from J, the gap between germline ends came to 16 bases. CDR3 size: 14 residues. The germline gives CDR1 SGHRS, CDR2 YFSETQ.

A few counts support this clonotype. The V gene is TRBV12-3 or TRBV12-4, the J gene TRBJ2-5, with D tentatively TRBD1 or TRBD2 (6 bases each). Trimming took off 5 bases at V and 0 bases at J, with 10 bases between the two ends. The CDR3 spans 14 residues. The CDR3 DNA is TGTGCCAGCAGTCTAGGGGGGTACCAAGAGACCCAGTACTTC. This encodes CASSLGGYQETQYF.

This clonotype occurred a few times. V and J are TRBV12-3 or TRBV12-4 and TRBJ1-6; D possibly corresponds to TRBD1 (5 bases). There are 13 residues in the CDR3. V gave up 6 bases and J gave up 9 bases, with 12 bases separating them. The CDR3 spells CASRGLRSSPLHF. CDR3 DNA: TGTGCCAGCAGGGGACTTCGGAGTTCACCCCTCCACTTT.

This clonotype came up a few times. J is TRBJ1-2 and V is TRBV20-1; D is possibly TRBD1 (5 bases). V was clipped by 6 bases and J by 3 bases, with 20 bases between them. The CDR3 loop spans 15 amino acids. Per the germline V gene, CDR1 is DFQATT and CDR2 is SNEGSKA (reference sequence). In DNA form, the CDR3 reads TGCAGTGCCCTCATCCCTTCAGGGTCCCACTATGGCTACACCTTC. It specifies CSALIPSGSHYGYTF.

This clonotype occurred a few times. This chain links TRBV7-2 with TRBJ1-2; D call uncertain. The CDR3 totals 15 residues. Trimming removed 5 bases at V and 1 base at J, with 14 bases between. Germline V gene sequence: CDR1 SGHTA, CDR2 FQGNSA. The CDR3 nucleotides read TGTGCCAGCAGCGAACGAGGAAAGGATAACTATGGCTACACCTTC. Translating gives CASSERGKDNYGYTF.

Only a few counts were recorded for this clonotype. The chain employs TRBV10-3 and TRBJ1-5; D uncertain. The CDR3 runs to 13 residues. Germline V gene data show CDR1 as ENHRY and CDR2 as SYGVKD. Trimming took off 5 bases at V and 4 bases at J, with 9 bases between the two ends. This CDR3 reads CAISFSLNQPQHF. CDR3 nucleotide sequence: TGTGCCATCAGTTTCAGTCTTAATCAGCCCCAGCATTTT.

The V and J genes are TRBV28 and TRBJ1-5; the match to TRBD1 covers 7 bases. J lost 9 bases, V lost 4 bases, and 12 bases had no gene match. Germline CDR1 is MDHEN and CDR2 is SYDVKM. This CDR3 has 15 amino acids. The CDR3 coding sequence is TGTGCCAGCAGTTCCCCGACAGGGCCCGTACGGCCCCAGCATTTT. Its translation is CASSSPTGPVRPQHF.

The chain joins TRBV6-6 to TRBJ2-3, with a tentative D call TRBD2 (8 bases). V lost 8 bases and J lost 9, with 27 bases in between. The CDR3 length is 16 residues. Per germline, CDR1 MNHNY and CDR2 SVGAGI (reference sequence). In nucleotides, the CDR3 is TGTGCCAGCTTCAGGGGGACTAGTTGGGTTGGGGCGACGCAGTATTTT. The encoded protein is CASFRGTSWVGATQYF.

This clonotype was recorded once. The CDR3 sequence is CASSLRTGPNTEAFF. In nucleotides, the CDR3 is TGCGCCAGCAGCCTACGGACAGGCCCGAACACTGAAGCTTTCTTT. The J gene is TRBJ1-1, the V gene TRBV5-1, with 7 bases aligning to TRBD1. V dropped 4 bases and J dropped 1; count of bases not matched to a gene: 7. The CDR3 has 15 residues. Germline V gene lookup returns CDR1 SGHRS and CDR2 YFSETQ. Using reference TRBV5-1 and TRBJ1-1 for the parts outside the CDR3, the full variable domain is KAGVTQTPRYLIKTRGQQVTLSCSPISGHRSVSWYQQTPGQGLQFLFEYFSETQRNKGNFPGRFSGRQFSNSRSEMNVSTLELGDSALYLCASSLRTGPNTEAFFGQGTRLTVV.

The genes are TRBV29-1 and TRBJ1-1, with D possibly matching TRBD1 (5 bases). The V gene lost 4 bases and the J gene lost 11 bases, with 8 bases spanning the gap. CDR1 and CDR2 (germline): SQVTM, ANQGSEA. The CDR3 covers 9 residues. CDR3 DNA: TGCAGCGTTGGGGGGGAGGCTTTCTTT. This encodes CSVGGEAFF.

This clonotype was counted only a few times. The gene calls are TRBV3-1 and TRBJ2-2; 7 bases line up with TRBD1. CDR1 LGHDT and CDR2 YNNKEL come from the germline V gene (reference sequence). The CDR3 sequence is 16 residues long. With V trimmed by 4 bases and J by 3 bases, 8 bases remained unmatched. The CDR3 sequence: CASSLRQGGDTGELFF. The CDR3 DNA sequence: TGTGCCAGCAGCCTCCGACAGGGTGGTGACACCGGGGAGCTGTTTTTT.

V and J are TRBV7-2 and TRBJ1-1; D is uncertain. Germline CDR1 reads SGHTA; CDR2 reads FQGNSA. This CDR3 is 15 amino acids long. The V gene lost 0 bases and the J gene lost 1 base, with 9 bases spanning the gap. The CDR3 reads CASSLAATKNTEAFF. The CDR3 DNA sequence: TGTGCCAGCAGCTTAGCGGCTACAAAGAACACTGAAGCTTTCTTT.

This clonotype was recorded a few times. This chain links TRBV6-1 with TRBJ1-2, with no clear D. V was pared by 2 bases and J by 0 bases, with 4 bases between. The germline CDR1 and CDR2 sequences are MNHNS and SASEGT. The CDR3 has 13 residues. CDR3 nucleotide sequence: TGTGCCAGCAGTGAATTGTCTAACTATGGCTACACCTTC. This translates into CASSELSNYGYTF.

This rearrangement joins TRBV10-3 to TRBJ2-7, with 7 bases fitting TRBD2. The trim removed 10 bases at V and 0 bases at J, leaving 3 bases unmatched. The germline CDR1 and CDR2 sequences are ENHRY and SYGVKD. The CDR3 spans 12 residues. The DNA for the CDR3 is TGTGCCACCGGGACTATCTCCTACGAGCAGTACTTC. It yields the protein CATGTISYEQYF.

The chain couples TRBV12-3 or TRBV12-4 to TRBJ1-5; tentative D call: TRBD1 (5 bases). V was trimmed by 3 bases and J by 7 bases, leaving 13 bases between them. The CDR3 consists of 14 residues. CDR3 sequence (DNA): TGTGCCAGCAGTTTTATCCGGGGGAAGCAGCCCCAGCATTTT. Protein: CASSFIRGKQPQHF.

This clonotype showed up just once. The rearrangement joins TRBV20-1 to TRBJ2-7, with TRBD1 as a possible D gene (6 bases). V shed 1 base and J shed 3 bases, with 7 bases lying between them. The CDR3 spans 12 residues. Looked up from germline, CDR1 is DFQATT and CDR2 is SNEGSKA (reference sequence). CDR3 sequence: CSARADSYEQYF. Written as DNA, the CDR3 is TGCAGTGCTAGAGCGGACAGCTACGAGCAGTACTTC.

This rearrangement joins TRBV4-2 to TRBJ2-2; D is possibly TRBD2 (6 bases). The CDR3 is made up of 18 amino acids. The germline gives CDR1 LGHNA, CDR2 YNFKEQ. V dropped 0 bases and J dropped 7 bases, with 21 bases sitting between them. CDR3 nucleotide sequence: TGTGCCAGCAGCCAAGATAGTGGGCGGGGCACCAACGGCGGGGAGCTGTTTTTT. The encoded protein is CASSQDSGRGTNGGELFF.

V usage is TRBV12-3 or TRBV12-4 and J usage is TRBJ1-5, with D perhaps TRBD1 (6 bases). V gave up 3 bases and J gave up 4 bases, with 10 bases separating them. This CDR3 region has 14 residues. CDR3 region: CASSFGGLNQPQHF. DNA of the CDR3: TGTGCCAGCAGTTTTGGGGGCCTTAATCAGCCCCAGCATTTT.

This sequence joins TRBV6-6 and TRBJ2-1; D unresolved. With 8 bases removed from V and 2 bases from J, the gap between germline ends came to 10 bases. The CDR3 sequence is 13 residues long. The germline V gene has CDR1 MNHNY and CDR2 SVGAGI (reference sequence). The CDR3 spells CASCGRTYNEQFF. The CDR3 DNA follows: TGTGCCAGCTGCGGAAGGACCTACAATGAGCAGTTCTTC.

The rearrangement links TRBV20-1 to TRBJ1-1, with 8 positions matching TRBD1. Germline CDR1 DFQATT, CDR2 SNEGSKA (reference sequence). The junction had 15 bases not matched to a gene; V was cut back by 5 bases and J by 4 bases. The CDR3 is 16 residues long. CDR3 coding DNA: TGCAGTGCTCAGCGTCCCGGGACAGGTTTGGCCACTGAAGCTTTCTTT. Translated: CSAQRPGTGLATEAFF.

The rearrangement links TRBV20-1 to TRBJ1-2; D is possibly TRBD1 (5 bases). The CDR3 consists of 13 residues. The germline V gene encodes CDR1 DFQATT and CDR2 SNEGSKA (reference sequence). Trimming stripped 6 bases from V and 5 bases from J, with 16 bases between. The CDR3 is CSAPSPGKYGYTF. CDR3 DNA sequence: TGCAGTGCCCCCTCCCCAGGGAAATATGGCTACACCTTC.

The rearrangement joins TRBV5-1 to TRBJ1-2, with D possibly being TRBD1 (5 bases). Germline loops: CDR1 SGHRS, CDR2 YFSETQ. The ends were cut back, 4 bases at V and 4 bases at J, with 8 bases in the middle. The CDR3 is 12 residues long. This CDR3 reads CASSTGPYGYTF. The CDR3 DNA is TGCGCCAGCAGCACGGGGCCCTATGGCTACACCTTC.

The rearrangement joins TRBV18 to TRBJ1-6; D possibly corresponds to TRBD1 (6 bases). The length of the CDR3 is 15 residues. Trimming removed 4 bases from V and 9 bases from J, with 16 bases in between. The germline gives CDR1 KGHSH, CDR2 LQKENI. The CDR3 loop reads CASSLGGGESSPLHF. DNA for the CDR3: TGTGCCAGCTCACTAGGAGGGGGGGAAAGTTCACCCCTCCACTTT.